The 10 T cell receptor beta chains below all came from one sample that was sequenced in a study of graft-versus-host responses after intestinal transplantation. These TCRs are of unknown antigen specificity. This table comes from immunoSEQ multiplex PCR, and its TCRdb copy is limited to in-frame clones, with some not included. The table has about 93,000 clones, about 93% seen once. This sample comprised unstimulated CD8+ T cells sorted from spleen or lymph node cells, obtained before intestinal transplant. The receptors stem from a human donor who received an intestinal transplant.

The chain links TRBV9 to TRBJ1-6, with a possible D match to TRBD1 (6 bases). The CDR3 runs 14 residues. V lost 3 bases, J lost 11 bases, and 15 bases lay in between. Germline V gene lookup returns CDR1 SGDLS and CDR2 YYNGEE. Written as DNA, the CDR3 is TGTGCCAGCAGCGACACGCAGGGGATCACACCCCTCCACTTT. Amino acids: CASSDTQGITPLHF.

The rearrangement links TRBV27 to TRBJ1-2, with TRBD1 as a possible D gene (5 bases). Deletions cut 8 bases from V and 3 bases from J, with 13 bases between. Germline V gives CDR1 MNHEY, CDR2 SMNVEV (reference sequence). The CDR3 has 13 residues. In nucleotides, the CDR3 is TGTGCCAGCGGGACTGGGCTTCACTATGGCTACACCTTC. Its protein product is CASGTGLHYGYTF.

The chain uses TRBV2 and TRBJ2-7; D gene ambiguous. The V and J ends lost 5 bases and 3 bases respectively, with 17 bases between them. The CDR3 is 15 amino acids. CDR1 and CDR2 (germline): SNHLY, FYNNEI. The CDR3 bases are TGTGCCAGCAGTCCATATCGCCTTGGGCTCTACGAGCAGTACTTC. It specifies CASSPYRLGLYEQYF. Using reference TRBV2 and TRBJ2-7 for the parts outside the CDR3, the full variable domain is EPEVTQTPSHQVTQMGQEVILRCVPISNHLYFYWYRQILGQKVEFLVSFYNNEISEKSEIFDDQFSVERPDGSNFTLKIRSTKLEDSAMYFCASSPYRLGLYEQYFGPGTRLTVT.

The sample holds a few counts of this clone. This rearrangement joins TRBV13 to TRBJ1-3; 7 bases map to TRBD1. The CDR3 loop spans 15 amino acids. Germline V gene data show CDR1 as PRHDT and CDR2 as FYEKMQ (reference sequence). J gave up 0 bases and V 5 bases, and 4 bases lay outside the gene matches. CDR3 DNA sequence: TGTGCCAGCAGCCTCTGGACAGGCTCTGGAAACACCATATATTTT. It specifies CASSLWTGSGNTIYF.

The rearrangement joins TRBV4-3 to TRBJ2-7; D possibly corresponds to TRBD1 (6 bases). Trimming pared 3 bases from V and 4 bases from J, leaving 10 bases between. The CDR3 is 13 amino acids. The germline gives CDR1 LGHNA, CDR2 YSLEER. CDR3 residues: CASSQVRGYEQYF. In DNA, the CDR3 is TGCGCCAGCAGCCAGGTCAGGGGTTACGAGCAGTACTTC.

The gene calls are TRBV4-1 and TRBJ1-1; 8 bases fit TRBD1. This CDR3 has 14 amino acids. Germline V gives CDR1 MGHRA, CDR2 YSYEKL. V lost 4 bases, J lost 4 bases, and 5 bases stayed unmatched. The DNA of the CDR3 is TGCGCCAGCAGCCTAGGACAGGGAGGCACTGAAGCTTTCTTT. Protein: CASSLGQGGTEAFF.

This chain uses TRBV5-6 with TRBJ1-5; TRBD1 is a possible D gene (6 bases). CDR1 and CDR2 (germline): SGHDT, YYEEEE. V was cut by 0 bases and J by 4 bases, with 8 bases left in between. The CDR3 is 14 amino acids. CDR3 nucleotides: TGTGCCAGCAGCTTGGGACAGGCTAATCAGCCCCAGCATTTT. It codes for CASSLGQANQPQHF.

The rearrangement uses TRBV9 and TRBJ2-1, with 7 positions matching TRBD2. The CDR3 covers 15 residues. Germline CDR1 and CDR2: SGDLS and YYNGEE. Trimming at V came to 2 bases and at J to 7 bases, leaving 9 bases not matched to a gene. This CDR3 is CASSVKRGEQNEQFF. Written as DNA, the CDR3 is TGTGCCAGCAGCGTCAAGCGGGGAGAACAGAATGAGCAGTTCTTC.

J is TRBJ2-2 and V is TRBV28, with D possibly TRBD2 on 5 matching bases. There are 18 residues in the CDR3. Germline-derived CDR1 and CDR2 are MDHEN and SYDVKM. V was shortened by 5 bases and J by 12 bases, with 31 bases between the two germline ends. The CDR3, as DNA: TGTGCCAGCAGTCAGTACCCGGGAACTAGTTCACCCGGTAGGCAGCTGTTTTTT. Protein product: CASSQYPGTSSPGRQLFF.

A word on this clone: The sample holds other DNA sequences that translate to the same CDR3. The chain recombines TRBV30 with TRBJ1-5; 9 bases map to TRBD1. Looked up from germline, CDR1 is GTSNPN and CDR2 is SVGIG (reference sequence). This CDR3 region has 14 residues. V dropped 2 bases and J dropped 4; count of bases not matched to a gene: 3. The DNA of the CDR3 is TGTGCCTGGAGTACTGGGACAGGGAATCAGCCCCAGCATTTT. Amino acids: CAWSTGTGNQPQHF.